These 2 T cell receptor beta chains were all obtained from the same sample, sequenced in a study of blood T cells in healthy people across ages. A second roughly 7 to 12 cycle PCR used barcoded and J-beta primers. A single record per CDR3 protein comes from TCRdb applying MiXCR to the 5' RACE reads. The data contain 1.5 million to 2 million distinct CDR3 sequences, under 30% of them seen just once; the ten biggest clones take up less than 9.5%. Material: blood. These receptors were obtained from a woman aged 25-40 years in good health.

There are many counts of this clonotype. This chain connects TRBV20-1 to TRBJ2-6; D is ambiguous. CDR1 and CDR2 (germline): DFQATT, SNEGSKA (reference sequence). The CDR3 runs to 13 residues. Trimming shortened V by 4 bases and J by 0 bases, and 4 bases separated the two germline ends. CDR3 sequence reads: CSAKPSGANVLTF. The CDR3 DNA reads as TGCAGTGCTAAGCCCTCTGGGGCCAACGTCCTGACTTTC.

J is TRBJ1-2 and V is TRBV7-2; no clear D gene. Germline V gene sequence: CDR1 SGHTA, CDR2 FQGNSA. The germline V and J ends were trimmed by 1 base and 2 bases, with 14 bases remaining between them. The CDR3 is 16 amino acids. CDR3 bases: TGTGCCAGCAGCTTAGGGGCTACCCTGGCGAACTATGGCTACACCTTC. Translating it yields CASSLGATLANYGYTF.